Detailed here is one TCR beta chain. This sample stems from a study of technical replicates of blood from several donors. Generated by immunoSEQ multiplex PCR, the TCRdb table keeps only in-frame clones and is missing some. The repertoire has roughly 14,000 clones, under 85% of them found once; the top ten carry about an eighth. CDR1 is MNHNS, CDR2 SASEGT, per germline. Deletions cut 0 bases from V and 10 bases from J, with 17 bases between. The CDR3 has 15 residues. This chain uses TRBV6-1 with TRBJ2-3; D remains ambiguous. The source material was PBMCs. This receptor was obtained from a human donor in good health. CDR3 amino acids: CASSEADASSEAQYF. In DNA, the CDR3 is TGTGCCAGCAGTGAAGCTGACGCCTCTTCAGAGGCGCAGTATTTT.